This entry concerns a single TCR beta chain. Its antigen remains unidentified. The input lacks base qualities; no much larger clone sits a single base away. Patients with a history of autoimmune disease or receiving systemic immunosuppression were excluded from the trial. In every dose cohort, peripheral blood was drawn for TCR sequencing at baseline, cycle 4 day 1, and cycle 7 day 1. Samples came from an open-label, multicenter, first-in-human phase I dose-escalation trial of ivuxolimab. Adults with locally advanced or metastatic melanoma, renal cell, hepatocellular, or head and neck squamous cell carcinoma were enrolled in the trial. CD4+ and CD8+ T cells were sorted separately from peripheral blood before TCR sequencing. This entry is derived from a study of OX40 agonist ivuxolimab in advanced cancers. A note on the overall study: The costimulatory receptor OX40 (CD134) was targeted by ivuxolimab, a fully human IgG2 agonistic monoclonal antibody. In the dose-escalation cohort, around four fifths of patients were male, and the mean age was about 55 years, with a range of 23 to 79. Partial responses were achieved by three dose-escalation patients, of whom one had hepatocellular carcinoma and two had cutaneous melanoma. The paper covers the monotherapy dose-escalation part of the phase I ivuxolimab trial, which included N of about 50 patients. Prior anti-PD-1, anti-PD-L1 or anti-CTLA-4 therapy was permitted, and approximately 42% of dose-escalation patients had received checkpoint inhibitors. Peripheral TCRbeta sequencing was intended to test whether TCR sequence diversity was altered and clonal T-cell expansion was caused by ivuxolimab. Of the 50 to 55 patients in dose escalation, some 20 had hepatocellular carcinoma, some 15 had melanoma, 9 had renal cell carcinoma and 9 had head and neck cancer. Intravenous ivuxolimab was administered to patients every 2 weeks at six dose levels: 0.01, 0.1, 0.3, 1.5, 3 and 10 mg/kg.

For sequencing of the TCRbeta CDR3 region, genomic DNA was extracted from the sorted cells. TCRbeta CDR3 regions were sequenced using the immunoSEQ Assay. The clones in this table, taken by TCRdb from immuneACCESS, are in-frame only. Not every clone is retained; where verified, under half of the shortfall comes from an unresolved V gene, and the cause of the rest is unknown. The sample includes nearly 80,000 clones, with roughly 94% observed a single time. The top ten clones comprise roughly 9.8% of the sample. Here is what the overall study found, with its caveats: After ivuxolimab, expanded clones were on average more numerous among CD8+ T cells than among CD4+ T cells. Low levels of normalized T-cell clonal expansion were also seen in some patients who did not respond. In the 0.1-3.0 mg/kg groups, partial responders were among the patients with the lowest normalized peripheral clonal expansion, particularly in CD8+ T cells. Antigen specificity was not determined for the clonally expanded peripheral T cells. Clonal expansion of both CD4+ and CD8+ blood T cells was observed from baseline to week 6 at doses 0.1 to 3.0 mg/kg.

The V end loses 5 bases and the J end loses 1 base, and a stretch of 17 bases separates them. Per the germline V gene (reference sequence), PRHDT is the CDR1 and FYEKMQ is the CDR2. The CDR3 starts with the cysteine, ends with the phenylalanine, and has 16 residues. The only DNA kept is the CDR3, 48 bases in frame from the first base. This receptor was taken from an adult with an advanced solid tumor such as melanoma, head and neck, liver or kidney cancer. The V and J segments used are TRBV13 and TRBJ1-1; tentative D gene TRBD1, with 5 bases matching. The sequencing here drew on CD4+ or CD8+ T cells sorted from blood, taken in a trial of the OX40 agonist ivuxolimab. The CDR3 reads as follows: CASSPYSGTENTEAFF. The nucleotides are TGTGCCAGCAGCCCCTATTCCGGGACCGAGAACACTGAAGCTTTCTTT. With the rest looked up from the reference TRBV13 and TRBJ1-1 genes rather than sequenced, the full variable domain is AAGVIQSPRHLIKEKRETATLKCYPIPRHDTVYWYQQGPGQDPQFLISFYEKMQSDKGSIPDRFSAQQFSDYHSELNMSSLELGDSALYFCASSPYSGTENTEAFFGQGTRLTVV.